A selection of T cell receptor beta chains follows, all from one sample in a study of post-analysis software for immune sequencing data. Each CDR3 protein is one row after TCRdb ran MiXCR on the PCR reads. The sample lists around 260,000 distinct CDR3 sequences, 30% to 45% occurring once. Source material: blood. Source of these receptors: a girl aged 10-17 years with multiple sclerosis. The CDR3 runs from the conserved cysteine through the conserved F or W. The D gene is left open where the match is weak. Size values are once, few and many counts, or a class for expanded clones, and some rows have none.

v_call	clone_size	j_call	d_call	cdr3_nt	cdr3_aa
TRBV12-3/TRBV12-4	many	TRBJ2-1	TRBD2	TGTGCCAGCAGCCGCGGGGGGCGGGATTTCAATGAGCAGTTCTTC	CASSRGGRDFNEQFF
TRBV24-1	many	TRBJ2-1	.	TGTGCCACCAGTGCCGGATTGGGGGTTGAGCAGTTCTTC	CATSAGLGVEQFF
TRBV10-3	.	TRBJ1-2	.	TGTGCCATCAGTGATGGGTATGGCTACACCTTC	CAISDGYGYTF
TRBV20-1	.	TRBJ2-3	TRBD2	TGCAGTGCTAGAGATAGGACTAGCGGCCCAGATACGCAGTATTTT	CSARDRTSGPDTQYF
TRBV5-1	.	TRBJ2-2	TRBD1	TGCGCCAGCAGCTTACAGGGGAAGACCGGGGAGCTGTTTTTT	CASSLQGKTGELFF
TRBV4-1	few	TRBJ2-3	.	TGCGCCAACAGCCAAGATCCGGGGTTAGCGCAGAGCACAGATACGCAGTATTTT	CANSQDPGLAQSTDTQYF
TRBV13	many	TRBJ2-5	TRBD2	TGTGCCAGCAGCCCTCGACTAGCGGGGCTCCGAGGGGAGACCCAGTACTTC	CASSPRLAGLRGETQYF
TRBV6-2/TRBV6-3	once	TRBJ2-1	.	TGTGCCAGCAGCCGACCTACAAACTACAATGAGCAGTTCTTC	CASSRPTNYNEQFF
TRBV20-1	many	TRBJ1-5	.	TGCAGTGCTACGGGGGGGAGCAATCAGCCCCAGCATTTT	CSATGGSNQPQHF
TRBV12-3/TRBV12-4	.	TRBJ1-1	.	TGTGCCAGCACCGTCACACCGAACACTGAAGCTTTCTTT	CASTVTPNTEAFF
TRBV6-6	few	TRBJ2-2	.	TGTGCCAGCAGTCCTCCCCGAAGGGGGGGCACCGGGGAGCTGTTTTTT	CASSPPRRGGTGELFF
TRBV24-1	many	TRBJ2-1	.	TGTGCCACGGGGAGTGAACTCACCCAGTTCTTC	CATGSELTQFF
TRBV19	.	TRBJ1-5	.	TGTGCCAGTAGTTCCTCCTTTGGCCAGGGAGGCAATCAGCCCCAGCATTTT	CASSSSFGQGGNQPQHF
TRBV24-1	.	TRBJ2-3	TRBD2	TGTGCCACCAGTGATCCCGGGACTAGCGGGGAGGATACGCAGTATTTT	CATSDPGTSGEDTQYF
TRBV6-1	many	TRBJ1-6	.	TGTGCCAGCAGTGAAAGGGGTATCGAGAATTCACCCCTCCACTTT	CASSERGIENSPLHF
TRBV7-2	many	TRBJ1-2	.	TGTGCCAGCAGCTTAGACGTGGACTATGGCTACACCTTC	CASSLDVDYGYTF
TRBV4-1	many	TRBJ2-7	TRBD1	TGCGCCAGCAGCCAAGATCGTAGGACAGGGGACGAGCAGTACTTC	CASSQDRRTGDEQYF
TRBV18	many	TRBJ1-1	.	TGTGCCAGCTCGCCTCTGGGGAGCACTGAAGCTTTCTTT	CASSPLGSTEAFF
TRBV2	.	TRBJ2-5	.	TGTGCCAGCAGTGATGGAAGGGGAGAGACCCAGTACTTC	CASSDGRGETQYF
TRBV20-1	.	TRBJ2-2	TRBD2	TGCAGTGCTAGACAAGTTCGGGGGGCCGGGGAGCTGTTTTTT	CSARQVRGAGELFF
TRBV20-1	.	TRBJ2-1	.	TGCAGTGCTAGAGATCGCGATGAGCAGTTCTTC	CSARDRDEQFF
TRBV20-1	few	TRBJ1-1	TRBD1	TGCAGTGCTAGTAAGATCCGGACAGGGAGCACTGAAGCTTTCTTT	CSASKIRTGSTEAFF
TRBV10-3	.	TRBJ2-1	TRBD2	TGTGCCACCAGGACCAACCCAGCGGGAGTGAGAAACAATGAGCAGTTCTTC	CATRTNPAGVRNNEQFF
TRBV5-1	many	TRBJ2-7	TRBD2	TGCGCCAGCAGCCCGGCGGGAGGGGCCTACGAGCAGTACTTC	CASSPAGGAYEQYF
TRBV25-1	.	TRBJ2-3	.	TGTGCCAGCAGTGAGTTTACAAACACCTTCACAGATACGCAGTATTTT	CASSEFTNTFTDTQYF
TRBV20-1	.	TRBJ2-7	TRBD1	TGCAGTGCTAGCGCCCAGGGGGCCTTCTACGAGCAGTACTTC	CSASAQGAFYEQYF
TRBV6-1	.	TRBJ1-5	.	TGTGCCAGCAGTGAAGCTCGGGGGGGAGGGTATCAGCCCCAGCATTTT	CASSEARGGGYQPQHF
TRBV7-6	.	TRBJ1-2	.	TGTGCCAGCAGCGTGACGGAGAACTATGGCTACACCTTC	CASSVTENYGYTF
TRBV27	.	TRBJ1-6	.	TGTGCCAGCAGTTTAACCCCGAGGCAGGGGTTCAATTCACCCCTCCACTTT	CASSLTPRQGFNSPLHF
TRBV28	many	TRBJ2-3	TRBD2	TGTGCCAGCGGAAGCGGGGGCCGCACAGATACGCAGTATTTT	CASGSGGRTDTQYF
TRBV7-6	.	TRBJ1-1	TRBD1	TGTGCCAGCAGTTTGGGGACAGGGGCCACTGAAGCTTTCTTT	CASSLGTGATEAFF
TRBV5-5	.	TRBJ1-1	.	TGTGCCAGCAGCTGGCGCCCGGGGAACACTGAAGCTTTCTTT	CASSWRPGNTEAFF
TRBV6-4	few	TRBJ2-2	.	TGTGCCAGCAGTGACTCAACTAGCACCGGGGAGCTGTTTTTT	CASSDSTSTGELFF
TRBV15	few	TRBJ2-1	.	TGTGCCACCAGCCCCACCAGCTCCTACAATGAGCAGTTCTTC	CATSPTSSYNEQFF
TRBV10-3	.	TRBJ1-1	.	TGTGCCTTCAGTGGGGGGGGATCGACAGGCGATGAAGCTTTCTTT	CAFSGGGSTGDEAFF
TRBV15	.	TRBJ2-5	.	TGTGCCACCAGCAGACCAACCCGACTGGTACAAGAGACCCAGTACTTC	CATSRPTRLVQETQYF
TRBV2	many	TRBJ1-2	.	TGTGCCACCCCGGGAGATGGCTACACCTTC	CATPGDGYTF
TRBV7-9	.	TRBJ2-2	TRBD1	TGTGCCAGCAGCTTAGAAGGGGGCTCCACCGGGGAGCTGTTTTTT	CASSLEGGSTGELFF
TRBV3-1	many	TRBJ1-2	TRBD1	TGTGCCAGCAGCCAAGCGGGAACCGGGACAGAAAACTATGGCTACACCTTC	CASSQAGTGTENYGYTF
TRBV7-3	once	TRBJ2-3	.	TGTGCCAGCAGCCTTCCAGATAGAACGCAGTATTTT	CASSLPDRTQYF
TRBV4-1	.	TRBJ2-7	.	TGCGCCAGCAGCAAAGCCGGTAGGAGGGACGAGCAGTACTTC	CASSKAGRRDEQYF
TRBV6-5	many	TRBJ1-2	.	TGTGCCAGCAGTTACCGGGAGCGGAGTGGCTACACCTTC	CASSYRERSGYTF
TRBV11-2	.	TRBJ2-7	TRBD2	TGTGCCAGCAGCTTAAGGCGGGGGGATTCCTACAATGAGCAGTACTTC	CASSLRRGDSYNEQYF
TRBV2	.	TRBJ2-1	TRBD1	TGTGCCAGCAGAAGAGCCGGGCCAGGGGGAAACAATGAGCAGTTCTTC	CASRRAGPGGNNEQFF
TRBV29-1	.	TRBJ1-1	.	TGCAGCGTGGAGGTAGGAGCGAAAGCTTTCTTT	CSVEVGAKAFF
TRBV5-1	.	TRBJ1-5	TRBD1	TGCGCCAGCAGCTTGGCAGAACAGGGGGCTGGTCAGCCCCAGCATTTT	CASSLAEQGAGQPQHF
TRBV7-9	once	TRBJ2-3	.	TGTGCCACCGCGTCCGCGGTCTACACAGATACGCAGTATTTT	CATASAVYTDTQYF
TRBV5-1	many	TRBJ2-5	TRBD2	TGCGCCAGCAGCCTCACTAGCGGGGCCAAAGAGACCCAGTACTTC	CASSLTSGAKETQYF
TRBV7-2	many	TRBJ2-1	.	TGTGCCAGCAGCTTAAGGGCCGGCGGGGCAGGCTCCTACAATGAGCAGTTCTTC	CASSLRAGGAGSYNEQFF
TRBV5-1	many	TRBJ2-1	TRBD2	TGCGCCAGCAGCTTGGGGCTAGCGGGAGGAGTGCCCTACAATGAGCAGTTCTTC	CASSLGLAGGVPYNEQFF
TRBV20-1	.	TRBJ2-1	TRBD2	TGCAGTGCTAGACCACTAGCGGGATCTTACAATGAGCAGTTCTTC	CSARPLAGSYNEQFF
TRBV15	many	TRBJ2-3	TRBD2	TGTGCCACCAGCAGAGATATTGGCGGGGGGGCGTCGCCGCCAGATACGCAGTATTTT	CATSRDIGGGASPPDTQYF
TRBV12-3/TRBV12-4	many	TRBJ2-5	.	TGTGCCAGCAGTTTAGGAGCGCGAGAGACCCAGTACTTC	CASSLGARETQYF
TRBV24-1	.	TRBJ2-4	.	TGTGCCACCAGTAAACCTTCGGAGGGGAACATTCAGTACTTC	CATSKPSEGNIQYF
TRBV27	.	TRBJ1-1	.	TGTGCCAGCAGTTGGGCATACCAGGCCGACACTGAAGCTTTCTTT	CASSWAYQADTEAFF
TRBV6-5	.	TRBJ2-5	TRBD1	TGTGCCAGCAGTAGGCGGGACAGGGAAGAGACCCAGTACTTC	CASSRRDREETQYF
TRBV7-2	.	TRBJ2-7	.	TGTGCCAGCAGCCGACACGGCTCCTACAATGAGCAGTACTTC	CASSRHGSYNEQYF
TRBV7-6	once	TRBJ1-1	TRBD1	TGTGCCAGCAGCCCAGCAGGGGGTACGAACACTGAAGCTTTCTTT	CASSPAGGTNTEAFF
TRBV6-5	many	TRBJ1-2	.	TGTGCCAGCAGGGACACACGCGATGGCTACACCTTC	CASRDTRDGYTF
TRBV29-1	few	TRBJ1-5	.	TGCAGCGTTGAAGATCCCGGTCAGCCCCAGCATTTT	CSVEDPGQPQHF